This paragraph covers one T cell receptor (beta chain) sequence. Its antigen specificity is not known. Per-base quality was not reported, and no clone a single base away is much larger than it. This sample stems from a study of blood T cell repertoires in COVID-19 (dated by TCRdb to 2018 to 2021). The study in broad terms: Collaborator samples came from the United States, Italy and Spain and covered acute and convalescent phases of COVID-19. The prospective study material was composed of cDNA or gDNA derived from T cells, B-cell-depleted T cells, or PBMCs. Deeply sampled blood TCRbeta repertoires from subjects exposed to, actively infected with, or recovered from COVID-19 were included in the dataset. A freely available public database, intended as a resource for researchers studying the immune response to SARS-CoV-2, is where the repertoires were released. Samples were obtained from the ongoing ImmuneRACE study (first 160 participants) and from 1,200 or so subjects provided by 6 global collaborators. Sample metadata almost always included a de-identified subject ID, COVID-19 status, age in years and sex. Where available, HLA class I and class II types were taken from metadata supplied by the sample provider and were not determined by assay-based typing.

Reading from cysteine to phenylalanine, the CDR3 counts 13 amino acids. Kept here is only the CDR3 DNA, which spans 39 bases and is read in frame from base 1. V loses 6 bases at its end and J loses 5 bases; junction bases beyond the gene matches: 3. The germline V gene provides CDR1 SGHRS and CDR2 YFSETQ. The research as a whole found: How much clinical and demographic metadata was included differed by source and by participant, and the metadata was provided uncurated.

TCRbeta CDR3 regions were amplified from genomic DNA by means of the immunoSEQ Assay, a bias-controlled multiplex PCR. The authors processed their data as follows. The number of nucleated cells in each sample was estimated by amplification of reference gene primers within the assay. Sequence reads were collapsed and filtered to measure the absolute abundance of every unique TCRbeta CDR3 rearrangement. For each sample, productive Simpson clonality was calculated as the square root of Simpson's diversity index across productive rearrangements. The table comes from immuneACCESS by way of TCRdb, which keeps in-frame sequences with V and J called. Part of the clones is missing from these tables; in studies checked, under half for an unresolved V gene and the rest for unknown reasons. V, J and clone size reflect that table, while D and trimming were determined from the DNA. This sample comprises 200,000 to 300,000 clones, approximately 88% of them detected only once. In total, the top ten clones hold under 30% of the sample.

The collaborating institutions used their own protocols to collect whole blood in K2EDTA tubes. Collaborator samples were shipped for TCRbeta analysis as frozen whole blood, isolated PBMCs, or DNA extracted from either sample type. In this chain, TRBV5-1 is recombined with TRBJ2-3, and 10 junction bases match TRBD2. The sequence derives from a man aged 35-49 years with acute or convalescent COVID-19. What was sequenced was peripheral blood. The nucleotide sequence is TGCGCCAGCACTGGACTAGCGGTAGATACGCAGTATTTT. It codes for CASTGLAVDTQYF.